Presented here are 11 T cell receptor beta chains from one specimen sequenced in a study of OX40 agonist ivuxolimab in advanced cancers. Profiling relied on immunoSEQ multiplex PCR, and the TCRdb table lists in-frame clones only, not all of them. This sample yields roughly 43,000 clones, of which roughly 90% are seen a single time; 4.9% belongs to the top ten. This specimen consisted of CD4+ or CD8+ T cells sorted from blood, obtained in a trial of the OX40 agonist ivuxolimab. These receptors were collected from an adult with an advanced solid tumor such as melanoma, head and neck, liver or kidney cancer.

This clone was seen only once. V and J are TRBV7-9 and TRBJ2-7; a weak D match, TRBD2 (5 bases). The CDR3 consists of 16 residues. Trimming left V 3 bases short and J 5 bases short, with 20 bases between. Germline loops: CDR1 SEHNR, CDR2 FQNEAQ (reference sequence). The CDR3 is CASSFGRRAQENEQYV. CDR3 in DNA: TGTGCCAGCAGCTTCGGCAGGCGGGCGCAGGAGAACGAGCAGTACGTC.

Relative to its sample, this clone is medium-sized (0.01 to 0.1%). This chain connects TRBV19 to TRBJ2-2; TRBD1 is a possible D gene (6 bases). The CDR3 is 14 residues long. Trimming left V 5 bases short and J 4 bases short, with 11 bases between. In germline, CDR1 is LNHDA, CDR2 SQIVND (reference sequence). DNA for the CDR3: TGTGCCAGTAGTGTGGGGGCCGGCACCGGGGAGCTGTTTTTT. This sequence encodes CASSVGAGTGELFF.

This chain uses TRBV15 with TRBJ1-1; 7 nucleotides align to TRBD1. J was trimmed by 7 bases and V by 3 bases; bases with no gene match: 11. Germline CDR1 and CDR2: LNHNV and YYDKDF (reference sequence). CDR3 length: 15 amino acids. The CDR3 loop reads CATSRDDRAGGEAFF. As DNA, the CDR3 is TGTGCCACCAGCAGGGACGACAGGGCCGGGGGTGAAGCTTTCTTT.

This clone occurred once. CDR3 region: CASRAGGFGNEQFF. In DNA form, the CDR3 reads TGTGCCAGCCGAGCGGGGGGTTTCGGGAATGAGCAGTTCTTC. The chain couples TRBV19 to TRBJ2-1; 9 bases line up with TRBD2. Germline V gives CDR1 LNHDA, CDR2 SQIVND (reference sequence). After removal of 9 bases from V and 7 bases from J, the junction contained 10 bases not matched to a gene. The length of the CDR3 is 14 residues.

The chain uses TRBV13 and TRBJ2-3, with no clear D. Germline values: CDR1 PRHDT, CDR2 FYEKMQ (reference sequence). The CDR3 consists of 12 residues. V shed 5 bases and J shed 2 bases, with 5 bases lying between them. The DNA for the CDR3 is TGTGCCAGCAGCCTAAACACAGATACGCAGTATTTT. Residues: CASSLNTDTQYF.

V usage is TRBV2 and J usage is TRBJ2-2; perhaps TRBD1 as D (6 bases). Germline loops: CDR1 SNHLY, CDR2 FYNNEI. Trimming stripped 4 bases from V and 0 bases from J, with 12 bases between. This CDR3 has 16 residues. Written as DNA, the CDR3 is TGTGCCAGCAGTGGGATCGGGACACCGAACACCGGGGAGCTGTTTTTT. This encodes CASSGIGTPNTGELFF.

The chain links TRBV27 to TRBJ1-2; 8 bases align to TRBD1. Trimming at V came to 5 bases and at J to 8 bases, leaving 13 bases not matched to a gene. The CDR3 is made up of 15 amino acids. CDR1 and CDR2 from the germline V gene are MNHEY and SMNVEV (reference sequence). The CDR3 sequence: CASSPLQGVFWGYTF. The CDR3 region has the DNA TGTGCCAGCAGTCCGCTACAGGGGGTGTTCTGGGGCTACACCTTC.

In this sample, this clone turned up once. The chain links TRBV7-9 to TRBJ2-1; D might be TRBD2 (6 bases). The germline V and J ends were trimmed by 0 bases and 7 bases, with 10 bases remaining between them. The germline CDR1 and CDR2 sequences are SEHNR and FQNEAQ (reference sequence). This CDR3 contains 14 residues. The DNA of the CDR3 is TGTGCCAGCAGCTTAGCACTAGCCCGGAATGAGCAGTTCTTC. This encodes CASSLALARNEQFF.

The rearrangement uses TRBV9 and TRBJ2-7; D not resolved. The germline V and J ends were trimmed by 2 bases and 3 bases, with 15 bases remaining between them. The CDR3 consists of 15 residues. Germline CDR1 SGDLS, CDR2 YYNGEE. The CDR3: CASSVPDCAVYEQYV. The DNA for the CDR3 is TGTGCCAGCAGCGTCCCCGACTGCGCTGTCTACGAGCAGTACGTC.

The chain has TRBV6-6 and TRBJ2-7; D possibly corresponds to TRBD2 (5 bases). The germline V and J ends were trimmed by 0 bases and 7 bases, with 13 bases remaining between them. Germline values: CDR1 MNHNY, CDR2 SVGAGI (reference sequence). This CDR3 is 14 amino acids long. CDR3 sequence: CASSYSEGSGEQYF. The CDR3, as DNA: TGTGCCAGCAGTTACTCAGAGGGTTCTGGTGAGCAGTACTTC.

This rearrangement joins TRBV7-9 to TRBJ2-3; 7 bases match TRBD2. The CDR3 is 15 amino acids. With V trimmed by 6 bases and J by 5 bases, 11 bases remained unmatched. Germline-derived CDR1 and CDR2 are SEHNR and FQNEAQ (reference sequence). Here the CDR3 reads CASSSTTPGGDTQYF. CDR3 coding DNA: TGTGCCAGCAGTTCTACAACCCCGGGAGGAGATACGCAGTATTTT. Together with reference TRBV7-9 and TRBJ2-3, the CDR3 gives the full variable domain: DTGVSQNPRHKITKRGQNVTFRCDPISEHNRLYWYRQTLGQGPEFLTYFQNEAQLEKSRLLSDRFSAERPKGSFSTLEIQRTEQGDSAMYLCASSSTTPGGDTQYFGPGTRLTVL.